This T cell receptor (beta chain) comes out of a study of T cell responses to AZD1222 COVID-19 vaccine. Profiled with immunoSEQ multiplex PCR; TCRdb holds only in-frame clones, not every one. The repertoire holds roughly 100,000 clones, 75% to 90% seen once, with roughly two fifths in the top ten. Recipients boosted at about 4 weeks or about 12 weeks are pooled. The CDR3 covers 17 residues. The germline V gene has CDR1 SGHDN and CDR2 FVKESK. Trimming removed 3 bases from V and 4 bases from J; junction bases left unmatched: 8. The chain couples TRBV14 to TRBJ2-2; 10 bases are a match to TRBD1. The source material was peripheral blood, sampled 28 days after the second AZD1222 dose. The TCR was taken from an adult who received the AZD1222 COVID-19 vaccine. CDR3 sequence: CASSHPEGTGATGELFF. The CDR3 DNA is TGTGCCAGCAGCCACCCCGAGGGGACAGGGGCCACCGGGGAGCTGTTTTTT.